This TCR beta chain was identified in a study of tumor and adjacent non-tumor tissue in lung cancer. Study as a whole: There were some 11 adenocarcinoma, a couple of squamous cell carcinoma and 1 small cell lung cancer cases. The patients, around 11 men and about 5 women, were roughly 31 to 80 with stage I to III disease. On average, productive TCRbeta reads reached about 4.17 million per sample.

TCRbeta libraries were built with three rounds of nested PCR, modified from ARM-PCR. TCRdb recomputed calls from the multiplex PCR reads with MiXCR, one row per CDR3 protein. The data show 100,000 or so distinct CDR3 sequences, approximately 60% seen once. The template was RNA from unsorted bulk tissue. More than 3 cm separated this lung sample from the edge of the tumor. With respect to this clonotype: Its antigen remains unidentified.

Findings and caveats of the study: Shorter survival was associated with higher TCR diversity in tumors.

The V gene lost 4 bases and the J gene lost 7 bases, with 4 bases spanning the gap. CDR1 SGHTA and CDR2 FQGTGA come from the germline V gene. This CDR3 has 10 residues. Sequencing was carried out using distant non-tumor lung tissue. This receptor was obtained from a man aged 25 to 40 with non-small cell lung cancer. The chain joins TRBV7-3 to TRBJ1-2; D is undetermined. The CDR3 spells CASSSPGYTF. The CDR3 DNA reads TGTGCCAGCAGCTCCCCTGGCTACACCTTC. Full variable domain (remainder filled in from reference TRBV7-3 and TRBJ1-2): GAGVSQTPSNKVTEKGKYVELRCDPISGHTALYWYRQSLGQGPEFLIYFQGTGAADDSGLPNDRFFAVRPEGSVSTLKIQRTERGDSAVYLCASSSPGYTFGSGTRLTVV.